This T cell receptor beta chain was documented in a study of control samples from healthy donors and cancer patients. TCRdb's table, derived via immunoSEQ multiplex PCR, lists solely in-frame clones and lacks some. The sample holds 150,000 to 200,000 clones, about 91% seen once. The sample consisted of blood. This receptor was taken from a woman between 35 and 50 years old in good health.

The CDR3 region is CASSGRVGDGWTF. CDR3 bases: TGTGCCAGCAGTGGTCGGGTGGGGGACGGGTGGACCTTC. The genes are TRBV2 and TRBJ1-2, with TRBD1 as a possible D gene (5 bases). V was trimmed by 4 bases and J by 14 bases, leaving 20 bases between them. Germline V lookup: CDR1 SNHLY, CDR2 FYNNEI. This CDR3 has 13 amino acids.